This entry lists 21 T cell receptor beta chains sequenced from one sample in a study of PD-1 blockade in classical Hodgkin lymphoma. Some clones are missing from TCRdb's copy, which holds only in-frame ones; the method was immunoSEQ multiplex PCR. The sample has roughly 10,000 clones, 65% to 85% seen once; the top ten hold about 1.5%. Time point given: cycle 4 day 1 (C4D1), after more than five weeks of nivolumab. Each of the patients experienced relapse following autologous stem cell transplantation, and their brentuximab vedotin exposure differed. Starting with thawed PBMCs, CD4+ T cells were purified by magnetic negative selection. The sample here was CD4+ T cells from blood, taken before the fourth cycle of nivolumab. These receptors were taken from a human donor with classical Hodgkin lymphoma.

The rearrangement joins TRBV2 to TRBJ2-2; 7 nucleotides line up with TRBD1. CDR3 length: 13 amino acids. CDR1 and CDR2 (germline): SNHLY, FYNNEI. V lost 9 bases, J lost 1 base, and 2 bases stayed unmatched. The CDR3 loop reads CARRTGNTGELFF. CDR3 DNA: TGTGCCAGACGGACAGGGAACACCGGGGAGCTGTTTTTT.

The genes are TRBV19 and TRBJ1-6; D perhaps matches TRBD1 (5 bases). Trimming stripped 5 bases from V and 8 bases from J, with 16 bases between. The germline gives CDR1 LNHDA, CDR2 SQIVND (reference sequence). CDR3 size: 15 residues. This CDR3 is CASSLQVPWDSPLHF. The CDR3 bases are TGTGCCAGTAGTTTACAGGTCCCTTGGGATTCACCCCTCCACTTT.

Comment on this clone: This sample also contains other DNA sequences that code for the same CDR3. This CDR3 is CASSPGTANQPQHF. In nucleotides, the CDR3 is TGTGCCAGCAGCCCCGGGACAGCTAATCAGCCCCAGCATTTT. The V call is TRBV11-2, the J call TRBJ1-5, with TRBD1 matching over 7 bases. Germline loops: CDR1 SGHAT, CDR2 FQNNGV. V trimming: 5 bases; J trimming: 4 bases; junction bases outside the gene matches: 5. The length of the CDR3 is 14 residues. Looking up the rest from reference TRBV11-2 and TRBJ1-5 gives the full variable domain: EAGVAQSPRYKIIEKRQSVAFWCNPISGHATLYWYQQILGQGPKLLIQFQNNGVVDDSQLPKDRFSAERLKGVDSTLKIQPAKLEDSAVYLCASSPGTANQPQHFGDGTRLSIL.

This chain joins TRBV27 and TRBJ2-7; 8 bases line up with TRBD2. CDR3 length equals 15 residues. Germline trimming cut 4 bases from V and 4 bases from J; bases unmatched to any gene: 9. The germline V gene encodes CDR1 MNHEY and CDR2 SMNVEV (reference sequence). CDR3 sequence: CASSSRPGGGYEQYF. The CDR3, as DNA: TGTGCCAGCAGTTCAAGGCCCGGGGGGGGATACGAGCAGTACTTC.

The chain couples TRBV4-3 to TRBJ2-1, with D possibly TRBD2 on 6 matching bases. V was shortened by 4 bases and J by 8 bases, with 18 bases between the two germline ends. The CDR3 is 15 residues long. Germline CDR1 is LGHNA and CDR2 is YSLEER. The CDR3 DNA follows: TGCGCCAGCAGCCGACGGGGACTCCCCCAGGATGAGCAGTTCTTC. Its translation: CASSRRGLPQDEQFF.

The gene calls are TRBV7-3 and TRBJ2-2, with 7 bases identical to TRBD1. The junction had 9 bases not matched to a gene; V was cut back by 7 bases and J by 4 bases. Germline V gene sequence: CDR1 SGHTA, CDR2 FQGTGA. The CDR3 is 15 amino acids. The CDR3 here is CASNSRQGATGELFF. CDR3 DNA sequence: TGTGCCAGCAATTCCCGACAGGGTGCCACCGGGGAGCTGTTTTTT. The full variable domain, in which reference TRBV7-3 and TRBJ2-2 provide the parts outside the CDR3, is GAGVSQTPSNKVTEKGKYVELRCDPISGHTALYWYRQSLGQGPEFLIYFQGTGAADDSGLPNDRFFAVRPEGSVSTLKIQRTERGDSAVYLCASNSRQGATGELFFGEGSRLTVL.

This clone has only a few counts. CDR3 sequence: CSGTENTEAFF. In DNA, the CDR3 is TGCAGCGGGACTGAGAACACTGAAGCTTTCTTT. This sequence joins TRBV29-1 and TRBJ1-1; D gene uncertain. V was pared by 7 bases and J by 1 base, with 7 bases between. This CDR3 is built from 11 residues. Germline V gene data show CDR1 as SQVTM and CDR2 as ANQGSEA.

This chain connects TRBV10-3 to TRBJ2-7; D is possibly TRBD1 (5 bases). Looked up from germline, CDR1 is ENHRY and CDR2 is SYGVKD. The CDR3 contains 14 residues. Between the trimmed V and J ends, which lost 4 bases and 0 bases, there was a span of 10 bases. The CDR3 DNA reads TGTGCCATCAGTGGGGGCATCCCCTCCTACGAGCAGTACTTC. As protein: CAISGGIPSYEQYF.

The chain couples TRBV9 to TRBJ2-2, with 8 bases matching TRBD2. CDR1 SGDLS and CDR2 YYNGEE come from the germline V gene. Germline trimming cut 5 bases from V and 4 bases from J; bases unmatched to any gene: 4. This CDR3 spans 14 amino acids. The CDR3 bases are TGTGCCAGCAGACGGGGGGGAAGCACCGGGGAGCTGTTTTTT. Its translation: CASRRGGSTGELFF.

The V gene is TRBV7-8, the J gene TRBJ2-7; 9 bases align to TRBD1. CDR1 is SGHVS, CDR2 FQNEAQ, per germline. The junction had 7 bases not matched to a gene; V was cut back by 5 bases and J by 2 bases. CDR3 length: 15 residues. The CDR3 here is CASSRGTGNTYEQYF. CDR3 sequence (DNA): TGTGCCAGCAGCCGGGGGACAGGGAATACCTACGAGCAGTACTTC.

The chain is built from TRBV5-1 and TRBJ1-1; a weak D match, TRBD1 (5 bases). Germline CDR1 and CDR2: SGHRS and YFSETQ. The CDR3 contains 15 residues. Trimming shortened V by 0 bases and J by 1 base, and 10 bases separated the two germline ends. The CDR3 DNA reads as TGCGCCAGCAGCTTGGTTGGGGGAAAGAACACTGAAGCTTTCTTT. This encodes CASSLVGGKNTEAFF.

This clone was found once. The chain is built from TRBV5-8 and TRBJ2-5, with 7 bases fitting TRBD1. This CDR3 has 14 residues. CDR1 is SGHTS and CDR2 is YDEGEE in the germline V gene. V lost 4 bases to trimming and J lost 5 bases; unmatched junction nucleotides: 8. The CDR3 here is CASSPRQGGETQYF. In DNA form, the CDR3 reads TGTGCCAGCAGCCCACGACAGGGCGGGGAGACCCAGTACTTC. The full variable domain, in which reference TRBV5-8 and TRBJ2-5 provide the parts outside the CDR3, is EAGVTQSPTHLIKTRGQQATLRCSPISGHTSVYWYQQALGLGLQFLLWYDEGEERNRGNFPPRFSGRQFPNYSSELNVNALELEDSALYLCASSPRQGGETQYFGPGTRLLVL.

The J gene is TRBJ1-4, the V gene TRBV27; D gene uncertain. The CDR3 loop spans 14 amino acids. V lost 2 bases, J lost 7 bases, and 11 bases lay in between. Germline CDR1 and CDR2: MNHEY and SMNVEV (reference sequence). The CDR3 region has the DNA TGTGCCAGCAGTTTAGTCCGGGGTGGTGAAAAACTGTTTTTT. This sequence encodes CASSLVRGGEKLFF.

This clone turned up a few times. The chain recombines TRBV27 with TRBJ1-1, with D possibly matching TRBD1 (6 bases). The CDR3 is 14 amino acids. CDR1 and CDR2 (germline): MNHEY, SMNVEV (reference sequence). Trimming shortened V by 1 base and J by 9 bases, and 15 bases separated the two germline ends. The CDR3 DNA follows: TGTGCCAGCAGTTTATTTTCGGGGGCAAGGAAAGCTTTCTTT. Protein product: CASSLFSGARKAFF.

The chain couples TRBV4-3 to TRBJ2-7; 9 nucleotides match TRBD2. Germline V gene sequence: CDR1 LGHNA, CDR2 YSLEER. V dropped 0 bases and J dropped 0; count of bases not matched to a gene: 15. The CDR3 runs to 20 residues. This CDR3 is CASSQDLYWLAGSSSYEQYF. The CDR3 DNA reads as TGCGCCAGCAGCCAAGATCTTTATTGGCTAGCGGGATCGAGCTCCTACGAGCAGTACTTC.

The chain uses TRBV10-2 and TRBJ2-1, with 7 bases lining up with TRBD2. In germline, CDR1 is WSHSY, CDR2 SAAADI. This CDR3 is built from 17 residues. Trimming removed 6 bases from V and 6 bases from J; junction bases left unmatched: 17. Here the CDR3 reads CASRFGGAGRPINEQFF. The CDR3 bases are TGCGCCAGCAGATTCGGGGGAGCGGGAAGGCCAATCAATGAGCAGTTCTTC.

The rearrangement links TRBV9 to TRBJ2-1; D uncertain. Trimming took off 0 bases at V and 9 bases at J, with 13 bases between the two ends. This CDR3 spans 14 amino acids. CDR1 and CDR2 from the germline V gene are SGDLS and YYNGEE. The CDR3 spells CASSVDPTVGEQFF. DNA of the CDR3: TGTGCCAGCAGCGTAGATCCCACCGTAGGTGAGCAGTTCTTC.

The chain is built from TRBV9 and TRBJ2-5; D remains unclear. Germline V gene data show CDR1 as SGDLS and CDR2 as YYNGEE. With 2 bases removed from V and 3 bases from J, the gap between germline ends came to 23 bases. CDR3 length: 18 residues. CDR3 DNA sequence: TGTGCCAGCAGCGTGGGGATTGTGACAACAAGTTTTAAAGAGACCCAGTACTTC. It translates to CASSVGIVTTSFKETQYF.

In its sample, this clone was seen once. J is TRBJ2-3 and V is TRBV7-2; 8 bases align to TRBD2. Per the germline V gene, CDR1 is SGHTA and CDR2 is FQGNSA. This CDR3 region has 17 residues. The V gene end was trimmed by 3 bases and the J gene end by 6 bases; junction bases not matched to a gene: 14. The CDR3 DNA follows: TGTGCCAGCAGCTTCACCGGGACTAGGTTAACGTGGGATACGCAGTATTTT. Translation gives CASSFTGTRLTWDTQYF.

The V call is TRBV6-1, the J call TRBJ1-2; a weak D match, TRBD1 (5 bases). Germline loops: CDR1 MNHNS, CDR2 SASEGT. The CDR3 has 14 amino acids. V lost 2 bases, J lost 2 bases, and 9 bases lay in between. This chain's CDR3 is CASSEPGSNYGYTF. Here the CDR3 DNA reads TGTGCCAGCAGTGAACCAGGGTCCAACTATGGCTACACCTTC.

The rearrangement uses TRBV2 and TRBJ2-7, with TRBD2 matching 9 bases. The CDR3 contains 15 residues. Germline loops: CDR1 SNHLY, CDR2 FYNNEI. The ends lost 6 bases at V and 3 bases at J; junction bases unmatched: 9. Here the CDR3 reads CASSDAGGARYEQYF. As DNA, the CDR3 is TGTGCCAGCAGCGACGCGGGGGGGGCACGCTACGAGCAGTACTTC.